The present T cell receptor beta chain was sequenced within a study of shared clonotypes between healthy human individuals. With regard to this clone: Its antigen is not identified.

Study-level findings and limits: Memory subsets had estimated richness that was generally smaller than that of naive subsets.

The V end was cut by 1 base, the J end by 6 bases, with 10 bases between. This CDR3 is built from 13 residues. Germline-derived CDR1 and CDR2 are GTSNPN and SVGIG (reference sequence). Donors comprised healthy HIV-negative adults lacking recent acute infections or vaccinations. TCRdb's copy holds only in-frame clones and misses some; the assay was immunoSEQ multiplex PCR. The sample lists 2.3 million or so clones; over 85% were seen once. The TCR sequence derives from a man in his late teens or twenties in good health. Some clones in this sample may be carry-over from other donors' samples. This chain uses TRBV30 with TRBJ1-5; D unclear. The sample comprised naive CD4+ T cells from PBMCs. Sample subset: CD45RA+ positively selected. In DNA, the CDR3 is TGTGCCTGGAGTGCCCCGCCAGGTCAGCCCCAGCATTTT. Protein: CAWSAPPGQPQHF.